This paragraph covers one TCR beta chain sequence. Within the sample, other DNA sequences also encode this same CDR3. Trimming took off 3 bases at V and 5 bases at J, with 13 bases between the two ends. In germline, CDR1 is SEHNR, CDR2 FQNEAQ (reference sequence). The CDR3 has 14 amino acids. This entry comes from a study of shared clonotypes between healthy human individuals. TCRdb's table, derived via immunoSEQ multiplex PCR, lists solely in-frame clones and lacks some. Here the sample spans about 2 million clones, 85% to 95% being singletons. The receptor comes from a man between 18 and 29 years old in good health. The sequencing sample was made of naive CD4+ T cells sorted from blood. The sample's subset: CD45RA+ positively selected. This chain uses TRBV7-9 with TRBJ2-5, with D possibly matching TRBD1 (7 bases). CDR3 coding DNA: TGTGCCAGCAGCTTCAGGACAGGAGGGGAGACCCAGTACTTC. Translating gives CASSFRTGGETQYF.